This TCR beta chain originates from a study of T cells expressing NK-cell markers. About the research overall: Seven HCMV-seropositive donors and one seronegative donor made up the eight sequenced donors. Study findings and constraints: About 1.0-7.0% of CD8+ T cells in about six donors belonged to dominant NKG2C+ clonotypes.

This CDR3 is 15 amino acids long. Of note for this clonotype: As yet, its antigen is unknown.

For TCR beta, cDNA was produced by 5'RACE template switching with UMIs. TCRdb reworked the 5' RACE reads into one entry per CDR3 protein, no DNA. This repertoire includes roughly 180,000 distinct CDR3 sequences. The V call is TRBV12-3 or TRBV12-4, the J call TRBJ2-5; with no DNA, the TCRdb D assignment of TRBD2 cannot be verified. The sample was blood T cells: a sorted CD56 or NKG2C T cell subset, CD4+ or CD8+ T cells, or bulk PBMC T cells (not recorded which). The sequence derives from a woman aged 18 to 69 in good health. This CDR3 is CASSITSTLQETQYF.